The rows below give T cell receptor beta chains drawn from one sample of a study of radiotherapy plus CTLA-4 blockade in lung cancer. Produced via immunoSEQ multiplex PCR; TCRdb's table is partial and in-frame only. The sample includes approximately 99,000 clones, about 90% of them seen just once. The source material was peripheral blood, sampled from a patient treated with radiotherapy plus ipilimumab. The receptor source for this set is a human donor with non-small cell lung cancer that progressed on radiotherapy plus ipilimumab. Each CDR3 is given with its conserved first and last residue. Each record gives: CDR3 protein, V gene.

CDR3aa: CASSLTTQSTDTQYF
v_gene: TRBV5-4

CDR3aa: CASSVGPYEQYF
v_gene: TRBV19

CDR3aa: CASSGTGSSYNEQFF
v_gene: TRBV5-1

CDR3aa: CASSQVSSSSYEQYF
v_gene: TRBV4-2

CDR3aa: CASRLAGVSETQYF
v_gene: TRBV5-1

CDR3aa: CASSVDPGFYGYTF
v_gene: TRBV9

CDR3aa: CASSIGGIGTGELFF
v_gene: TRBV19

CDR3aa: CASTLTQAGVDEQFF
v_gene: TRBV7-9

CDR3aa: CASGPRGGSVREQFF
v_gene: TRBV7-8

CDR3aa: CASSVGSGFSGELFF
v_gene: TRBV9

CDR3aa: CASATGELFF
v_gene: TRBV6-6

CDR3aa: CASGRRTGSEQYF
v_gene: TRBV12-5

CDR3aa: CSVVGVYEQYF
v_gene: TRBV29-1

CDR3aa: CASSLGLAGTDTQYF
v_gene: TRBV5-1

CDR3aa: CASSPEVAGELFF
v_gene: TRBV18

CDR3aa: CASTGRASGNTIYF
v_gene: TRBV30

CDR3aa: CASSVEPWGNQPQHF
v_gene: TRBV9

CDR3aa: CAISGTGLEQYF
v_gene: TRBV10-3

CDR3aa: CASSPIGETQYF
v_gene: TRBV18

CDR3aa: CASSPWTGGFGETQYF
v_gene: TRBV11-2

CDR3aa: CASSEALKRANVLTF
v_gene: TRBV2

CDR3aa: CASSTDRRSEKLFF
v_gene: TRBV18

CDR3aa: CASSLEGGSYNEQFF
v_gene: TRBV7-8